Shown below are 10 T cell receptor beta chains from a single sample sequenced in a study of OX40 agonist ivuxolimab in advanced cancers. Generated by immunoSEQ multiplex PCR, the TCRdb table keeps only in-frame clones and is missing some. The table has tens of thousands of clones, around 88% seen once. This specimen consisted of CD4+ or CD8+ T cells sorted from blood, obtained in a trial of the OX40 agonist ivuxolimab. Receptors originate from an adult with an advanced solid tumor such as melanoma, head and neck, liver or kidney cancer.

The genes are TRBV28 and TRBJ1-2, with D unclear. The CDR3 is 15 amino acids. Germline lookup yields CDR1 MDHEN and CDR2 SYDVKM. V was shortened by 7 bases and J by 0 bases, with 15 bases between the two germline ends. The CDR3: CASKLPGLANYGYTF. CDR3 bases: TGTGCCAGCAAGCTACCTGGACTAGCTAACTATGGCTACACCTTC.

This chain joins TRBV28 and TRBJ2-3, with 13 positions matching TRBD2. After removal of 5 bases from V and 3 bases from J, the junction contained 5 bases not matched to a gene. Germline-derived CDR1 and CDR2 are MDHEN and SYDVKM. This CDR3 contains 16 residues. CDR3 amino acids: CASSPRLAGGTDTQYF. In nucleotides, the CDR3 is TGTGCCAGCAGTCCAAGACTAGCGGGGGGAACAGATACGCAGTATTTT.

The gene calls are TRBV19 and TRBJ1-1, with D tentatively TRBD1 (5 bases). This CDR3 comprises 14 residues. V lost 2 bases to trimming and J lost 6 bases, with 13 bases between them. Germline CDR1 and CDR2: LNHDA and SQIVND (reference sequence). The CDR3 is CASSIQGRGSEAFF. The CDR3 coding sequence is TGTGCCAGTAGTATACAGGGCAGAGGTTCTGAAGCTTTCTTT. Complete variable domain (other parts from reference TRBV19 and TRBJ1-1): DGGITQSPKYLFRKEGQNVTLSCEQNLNHDAMYWYRQDPGQGLRLIYYSQIVNDFQKGDIAEGYSVSREKKESFPLTVTSAQKNPTAFYLCASSIQGRGSEAFFGQGTRLTVV.

The V and J genes are TRBV5-4 and TRBJ2-7; D call uncertain. The CDR3 runs 14 residues. Trimming removed 0 bases at V and 3 bases at J, with 10 bases between. CDR1 SGHNT and CDR2 YYREEE come from the germline V gene (reference sequence). The CDR3 DNA sequence: TGTGCCAGCAGCTTGGACGTCGGGCTCTACGAGCAGTACTTC. The encoded protein is CASSLDVGLYEQYF.

The chain carries TRBV28 and TRBJ1-2; D gene unclear. Deletions cut 3 bases from V and 8 bases from J, with 10 bases between. The CDR3 covers 12 residues. Germline V gene lookup returns CDR1 MDHEN and CDR2 SYDVKM. The CDR3 region is CASSLAGKGYTF. The DNA for the CDR3 is TGTGCCAGCAGTTTGGCCGGCAAGGGCTACACCTTC.

The chain recombines TRBV6-6 with TRBJ1-2, with 7 bases identical to TRBD1. Germline V gene data show CDR1 as MNHNY and CDR2 as SVGAGI (reference sequence). This CDR3 spans 15 amino acids. With 8 bases clipped from V and 3 bases from J, the junction kept 12 bases outside the gene matches. CDR3 sequence reads: CASGGTRDSHYGYTF. DNA of the CDR3: TGTGCCAGCGGGGGAACCCGGGACAGTCACTATGGCTACACCTTC.

V is TRBV7-5 and J is TRBJ2-7; the listed D gene, TRBD1, was not tested against the DNA. TRBV7-5 is a recognized pseudogene. This CDR3 contains 15 residues. The CDR3 DNA reads TGTGCCAGAAGCTTAGCCAGGGCCCCTTGCTACGAGCAGTACTTC. Translating gives CARSLARAPCYEQYF.

The rearrangement uses TRBV28 and TRBJ2-7, with unresolved D. Germline V gene sequence: CDR1 MDHEN, CDR2 SYDVKM. The CDR3 totals 14 residues. Trimming stripped 6 bases from V and 3 bases from J, with 15 bases between. The CDR3 coding sequence is TGTGCCAGCAGCTCCCCGGATAGATTCTACGAGCAGTACTTC. Amino acids: CASSSPDRFYEQYF.

The V gene is TRBV5-1, the J gene TRBJ2-7, with D tentatively TRBD1 (5 bases). CDR3 length: 15 residues. Germline values: CDR1 SGHRS, CDR2 YFSETQ. The germline V and J ends were trimmed by 3 bases and 2 bases, with 15 bases remaining between them. The CDR3 protein is CASSYDSLGTYEQYF. CDR3 sequence (DNA): TGCGCCAGCAGCTATGACAGTTTGGGCACCTACGAGCAGTACTTC.

V usage is TRBV29-1 and J usage is TRBJ2-4; TRBD2 matches 7 bases. The CDR3 covers 17 residues. The ends lost 0 bases at V and 3 bases at J; junction bases unmatched: 11. Per the germline V gene, CDR1 is SQVTM and CDR2 is ANQGSEA. As DNA, the CDR3 is TGCAGCGTTGAAGACGTGGTCCGCGGGGGAGACAAAAACATTCAGTACTTC. This sequence encodes CSVEDVVRGGDKNIQYF.